This entry lists 27 T cell receptor beta chains sequenced from one sample in a study of blood T cell repertoires in COVID-19. Repertoires were generated with immunoSEQ multiplex PCR, while TCRdb's copy carries only in-frame clones and drops some. The sample has approximately 240,000 clones, around 82% seen once. Sequencing was done on a sample of peripheral blood. Receptor source: a woman at least 80 years old with active or convalescent COVID-19.

V is TRBV19 and J is TRBJ1-5; D gene uncertain. Trimming shortened V by 5 bases and J by 0 bases, and 5 bases separated the two germline ends. This CDR3 region has 13 residues. Germline assignment: CDR1 LNHDA and CDR2 SQIVND (reference sequence). The DNA of the CDR3 is TGTGCCAGTAGTCAACATAGCAATCAGCCCCAGCATTTT. Its translation: CASSQHSNQPQHF.

This clone was picked up a small number of times. The chain links TRBV5-1 to TRBJ2-7, with 9 bases matching TRBD1. The CDR3 is 16 residues long. V lost 0 bases, J lost 4 bases, and 8 bases stayed unmatched. Germline assignment: CDR1 SGHRS and CDR2 YFSETQ. The chain's CDR3 is CASSLVPGQGEYEQYF. The CDR3 coding sequence is TGCGCCAGCAGCTTGGTTCCGGGACAGGGAGAGTACGAGCAGTACTTC.

The chain is built from TRBV9 and TRBJ1-5, with a possible D match to TRBD1 (5 bases). Trimming shortened V by 0 bases and J by 7 bases, and 11 bases separated the two germline ends. Germline values: CDR1 SGDLS, CDR2 YYNGEE. The CDR3 loop spans 14 amino acids. The CDR3 DNA reads TGTGCCAGCAGCGTAGACCCGGGGGACCAGCCCCAGCATTTT. Protein product: CASSVDPGDQPQHF.

V usage is TRBV6-5 and J usage is TRBJ2-7, with 7 bases that match TRBD1. Trimming cost V 8 bases and J 4 bases; bases outside gene matches: 5. CDR3 length equals 12 residues. The germline gives CDR1 MNHEY, CDR2 SVGAGI. The CDR3 DNA sequence: TGTGCCAGCGGCCAGGGGGTGTACGAGCAGTACTTC. This sequence encodes CASGQGVYEQYF.

V is TRBV24-1 and J is TRBJ2-3; perhaps TRBD1 as D (5 bases). CDR1 and CDR2 from the germline V gene are KGHDR and SFDVKD. With 3 bases removed from V and 1 base from J, the gap between germline ends came to 10 bases. This CDR3 contains 15 residues. CDR3 nucleotide sequence: TGTGCCACCAGTGATCCAGGGTCCGGCACAGATACGCAGTATTTT. Protein: CATSDPGSGTDTQYF.

The gene calls are TRBV10-3 and TRBJ2-1; tentative D call: TRBD1 (5 bases). Germline CDR1 and CDR2: ENHRY and SYGVKD. The CDR3 loop spans 14 amino acids. Trimming left V 3 bases short and J 0 bases short, with 6 bases between. The DNA of the CDR3 is TGTGCCATCAGTGACAGGGCCTCCTACAATGAGCAGTTCTTC. Encoded protein: CAISDRASYNEQFF.

V and J are TRBV7-2 and TRBJ1-2; 8 bases align to TRBD1. Germline trimming cut 6 bases from V and 8 bases from J; bases unmatched to any gene: 8. In germline, CDR1 is SGHTA, CDR2 FQGNSA. The CDR3 is 13 residues long. The DNA for the CDR3 is TGTGCCAGCAGTCCGGACAGGGTGGCGGGCTACACCTTC. This codes for CASSPDRVAGYTF.

The chain has TRBV18 and TRBJ2-7, with TRBD2 identical over 7 bases. Looked up from germline, CDR1 is KGHSH and CDR2 is LQKENI. This CDR3 region has 14 residues. V gave up 3 bases and J gave up 6 bases; unmatched junction bases: 8. The CDR3 DNA is TGTGCCAGCTCACCTCCAAGCGGGACGGTCGAGCAGTACTTC. This gives the protein CASSPPSGTVEQYF.

In its sample, this clone was seen a few times. The J gene is TRBJ2-1, the V gene TRBV19; 13 positions match TRBD2. The V and J ends lost 8 bases and 6 bases, in that order; junction bases with no gene match: 4. The germline V gene has CDR1 LNHDA and CDR2 SQIVND (reference sequence). CDR3 length: 14 residues. The chain's CDR3 is CASQTSGGFNEQFF. The CDR3 bases are TGTGCCAGTCAGACTAGCGGGGGGTTCAATGAGCAGTTCTTC. The variable domain in full, completed from reference TRBV19 and TRBJ2-1, reads DGGITQSPKYLFRKEGQNVTLSCEQNLNHDAMYWYRQDPGQGLRLIYYSQIVNDFQKGDIAEGYSVSREKKESFPLTVTSAQKNPTAFYLCASQTSGGFNEQFFGPGTRLTVL.

This sequence joins TRBV5-1 and TRBJ2-7, with 9 bases lining up with TRBD2. The length of the CDR3 is 14 residues. Trimming at V came to 4 bases and at J to 4 bases, leaving 6 bases not matched to a gene. Germline CDR1 reads SGHRS; CDR2 reads YFSETQ. CDR3 residues: CASSGGGAGYEQYF. The CDR3 bases are TGCGCCAGCAGCGGCGGGGGGGCCGGTTACGAGCAGTACTTC.

The chain employs TRBV14 and TRBJ2-5, with TRBD1 as a possible D gene (6 bases). Germline V gene sequence: CDR1 SGHDN, CDR2 FVKESK. The CDR3 has 16 amino acids. The V gene lost 0 bases and the J gene lost 7 bases, with 18 bases spanning the gap. The CDR3 region has the DNA TGTGCCAGCAGCCAAGATCTTGGGACAAATTACGGGACCCAGTACTTC. Translation: CASSQDLGTNYGTQYF.

The V gene is TRBV10-3, the J gene TRBJ1-2; D perhaps matches TRBD1 (6 bases). This CDR3 is built from 13 residues. Trimming removed 10 bases from V and 2 bases from J, with 14 bases in between. In germline, CDR1 is ENHRY, CDR2 SYGVKD. CDR3 region: CATRVQGNYGYTF. DNA of the CDR3: TGTGCCACCCGAGTACAGGGCAACTATGGCTACACCTTC.

The chain uses TRBV12-3 or TRBV12-4 and TRBJ2-7, with D unclear. The CDR3 sequence is 12 residues long. The V end was cut by 5 bases, the J end by 2 bases, with 7 bases between. CDR3 DNA: TGTGCCAGCAGTCAGACTCCCTACGAGCAGTACTTC. Amino acids: CASSQTPYEQYF.

The chain links TRBV21-1 to TRBJ2-3; the listed D gene, TRBD2, was not tested against the DNA. TRBV21-1 is deemed a pseudogene. The length of the CDR3 is 17 residues. The CDR3 here is CASSKVEREGPFDTQYF. Here the CDR3 DNA reads TGTGCCAGCAGCAAAGTGGAGCGGGAGGGACCATTCGATACGCAGTATTTT.

This chain joins TRBV28 and TRBJ1-2; D remains unclear. The CDR3 totals 12 residues. The V end lost 8 bases, the J end lost 4 bases, and 11 bases lay between the germline ends. Germline assignment: CDR1 MDHEN and CDR2 SYDVKM. In nucleotides, the CDR3 is TGTGCCAGCTCCAGTTATTTCTATGGCTACACCTTC. As protein: CASSSYFYGYTF.

Only one count was recorded for this clone. The CDR3 DNA sequence: TGTGCCAGCAGTCCGCGGGGGGTGGTTAGGAACACCATATATTTT. Its protein is CASSPRGVVRNTIYF. V and J are TRBV27 and TRBJ1-3; perhaps TRBD1 as D (5 bases). This CDR3 is 15 amino acids long. CDR1 and CDR2 (germline): MNHEY, SMNVEV (reference sequence). Trimming removed 5 bases from V and 7 bases from J, with 18 bases in between.

The rearrangement uses TRBV30 and TRBJ1-1; 9 nucleotides align to TRBD1. Per the germline V gene, CDR1 is GTSNPN and CDR2 is SVGIG (reference sequence). V was clipped by 2 bases and J by 5 bases; unmatched bases: 9. The CDR3 is made up of 15 amino acids. CDR3 amino acids: CAWSPKQGAFTEAFF. The DNA of the CDR3 is TGTGCCTGGAGTCCTAAACAGGGGGCGTTTACTGAAGCTTTCTTT.

This chain uses TRBV5-1 with TRBJ2-3; perhaps TRBD1 as D (5 bases). The germline V gene encodes CDR1 SGHRS and CDR2 YFSETQ. V dropped 0 bases and J dropped 2 bases, with 7 bases sitting between them. The CDR3 spans 14 residues. CDR3 coding DNA: TGCGCCAGCAGCTTGGCCAGGGACACAGATACGCAGTATTTT. This sequence encodes CASSLARDTDTQYF.

The rearrangement joins TRBV2 to TRBJ1-5; D not resolved. Per the germline V gene, CDR1 is SNHLY and CDR2 is FYNNEI. V lost 4 bases and J lost 5, with 9 bases in between. The CDR3 loop spans 13 amino acids. CDR3 region: CASSATYDQPQHF. In DNA, the CDR3 is TGTGCCAGCAGTGCCACTTACGATCAGCCCCAGCATTTT.

V usage is TRBV19 and J usage is TRBJ2-2; a weak D match, TRBD2 (5 bases). Germline loops: CDR1 LNHDA, CDR2 SQIVND (reference sequence). This CDR3 has 15 residues. The V end lost 7 bases, the J end lost 2 bases, and 14 bases lay between the germline ends. For the CDR3, the DNA is TGTGCCAGTATACTAGGCGGAGGAAACACCGGGGAGCTGTTTTTT. Translating it yields CASILGGGNTGELFF.

In this sample, this clone turned up a few times. The V call is TRBV15, the J call TRBJ1-2; D gene unclear. This CDR3 contains 16 residues. Germline values: CDR1 LNHNV, CDR2 YYDKDF (reference sequence). V was trimmed by 0 bases and J by 6 bases, leaving 17 bases between them. CDR3 DNA sequence: TGTGCCACCAGCAGAGATTCCGACCGGCCTAGGCATGGCTACACCTTC. Translated, it gives CATSRDSDRPRHGYTF.

J is TRBJ2-7 and V is TRBV7-9, with D perhaps TRBD2 (6 bases). CDR1 and CDR2 from the germline V gene are SEHNR and FQNEAQ (reference sequence). CDR3 length equals 14 residues. V was pared by 1 base and J by 3 bases, with 10 bases between. For the CDR3, the DNA is TGTGCCAGCAGCTTAGGGCAGGGAGGCTACGAGCAGTACTTC. This sequence encodes CASSLGQGGYEQYF.

V usage is TRBV15 and J usage is TRBJ1-2; TRBD1 aligns across 8 bases. Germline CDR1 reads LNHNV; CDR2 reads YYDKDF (reference sequence). CDR3 length equals 15 residues. V was clipped by 5 bases and J by 5 bases; unmatched bases: 10. CDR3 coding DNA: TGTGCCACCAGCCAGGGACCGGGACAGGAGTATGGCTACACCTTC. It translates to CATSQGPGQEYGYTF.

The chain employs TRBV20-1 and TRBJ2-7, with D possibly TRBD2 on 7 matching bases. The CDR3 has 13 residues. The V end was cut by 3 bases, the J end by 3 bases, with 12 bases between. Germline lookup yields CDR1 DFQATT and CDR2 SNEGSKA (reference sequence). The CDR3 loop is CSASRRGRYEQYF. In DNA, the CDR3 is TGCAGTGCTAGTAGGCGGGGGCGCTACGAGCAGTACTTC.

This clone occurred once. Other DNA sequences of this sample code for an identical CDR3. The chain employs TRBV5-1 and TRBJ1-4, with D unresolved. Between the trimmed V and J ends, which lost 2 bases and 3 bases, there was a span of 8 bases. Germline V gives CDR1 SGHRS, CDR2 YFSETQ. This CDR3 has 14 amino acids. CDR3 sequence reads: CASSFGGSNEKLFF. CDR3 bases: TGCGCCAGCAGCTTTGGAGGGTCTAATGAAAAACTGTTTTTT.

This clone has a single count. The rearrangement links TRBV5-1 to TRBJ2-5; a weak D match, TRBD1 (6 bases). V shed 1 base and J shed 5 bases, with 12 bases lying between them. Germline-derived CDR1 and CDR2 are SGHRS and YFSETQ. The CDR3 length is 14 residues. The CDR3 sequence: CASSLQGSEETQYF. The CDR3 nucleotides read TGCGCCAGCAGCTTGCAGGGGTCTGAGGAGACCCAGTACTTC.

The V gene is TRBV18, the J gene TRBJ2-7; 13 bases map to TRBD2. This CDR3 comprises 14 residues. Per the germline V gene, CDR1 is KGHSH and CDR2 is LQKENI. After removal of 3 bases from V and 5 bases from J, the junction contained 1 base not matched to a gene. CDR3 region: CASSPTSGRNEQYF. Written as DNA, the CDR3 is TGTGCCAGCTCACCGACTAGCGGGAGGAACGAGCAGTACTTC.